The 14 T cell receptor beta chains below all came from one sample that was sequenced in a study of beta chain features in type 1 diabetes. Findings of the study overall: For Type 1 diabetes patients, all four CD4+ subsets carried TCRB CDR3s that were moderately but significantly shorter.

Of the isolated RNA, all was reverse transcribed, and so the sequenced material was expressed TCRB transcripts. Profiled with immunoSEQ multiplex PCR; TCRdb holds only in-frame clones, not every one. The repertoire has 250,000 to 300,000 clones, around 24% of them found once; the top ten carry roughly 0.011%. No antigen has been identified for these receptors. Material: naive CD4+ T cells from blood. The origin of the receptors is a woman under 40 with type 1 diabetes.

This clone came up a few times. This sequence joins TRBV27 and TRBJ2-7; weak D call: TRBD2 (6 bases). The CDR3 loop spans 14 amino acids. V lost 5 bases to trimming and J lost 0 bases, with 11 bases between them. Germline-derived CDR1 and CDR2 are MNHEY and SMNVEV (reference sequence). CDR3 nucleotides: TGTGCCAGCAGTCAAGCGGGCCTCTCCTACGAGCAGTACTTC. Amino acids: CASSQAGLSYEQYF.

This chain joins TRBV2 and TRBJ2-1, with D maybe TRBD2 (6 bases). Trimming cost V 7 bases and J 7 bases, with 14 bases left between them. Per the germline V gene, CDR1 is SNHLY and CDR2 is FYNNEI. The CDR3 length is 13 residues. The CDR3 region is CASKREVMNEQFF. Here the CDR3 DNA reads TGTGCCAGCAAGAGGGAGGTGATGAATGAGCAGTTCTTC.

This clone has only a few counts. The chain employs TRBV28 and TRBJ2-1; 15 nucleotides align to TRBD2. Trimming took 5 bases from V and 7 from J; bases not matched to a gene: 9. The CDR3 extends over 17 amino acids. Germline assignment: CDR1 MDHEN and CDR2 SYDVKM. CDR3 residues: CASSVYGGLAGGNEQFF. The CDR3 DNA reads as TGTGCCAGCAGTGTATATGGGGGACTAGCGGGAGGTAATGAGCAGTTCTTC.

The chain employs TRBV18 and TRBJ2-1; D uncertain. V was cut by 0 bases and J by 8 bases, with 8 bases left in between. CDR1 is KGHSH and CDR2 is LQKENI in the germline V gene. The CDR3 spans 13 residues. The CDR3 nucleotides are TGTGCCAGCTCACCACCGTCAGTCTATGAGCAGTTCTTC. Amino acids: CASSPPSVYEQFF.

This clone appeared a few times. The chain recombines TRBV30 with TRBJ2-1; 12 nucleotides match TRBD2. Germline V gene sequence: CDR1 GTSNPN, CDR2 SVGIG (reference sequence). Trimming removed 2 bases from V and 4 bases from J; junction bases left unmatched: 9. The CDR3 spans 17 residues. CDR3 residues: CAWSPGRTSGTYNEQFF. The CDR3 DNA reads TGTGCCTGGAGTCCCGGCAGGACTAGCGGGACTTACAATGAGCAGTTCTTC. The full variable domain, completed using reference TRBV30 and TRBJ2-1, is SQTIHQWPATLVQPVGSPLSLECTVEGTSNPNLYWYRQAAGRGLQLLFYSVGIGQISSEVPQNLSASRPQDRQFILSSKKLLLSDSGFYLCAWSPGRTSGTYNEQFFGPGTRLTVL.

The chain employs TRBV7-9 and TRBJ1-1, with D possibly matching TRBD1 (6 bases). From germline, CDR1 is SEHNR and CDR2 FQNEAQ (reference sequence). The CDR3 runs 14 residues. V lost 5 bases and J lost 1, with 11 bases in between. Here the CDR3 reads CASSPQQGNTEAFF. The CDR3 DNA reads TGTGCCAGCAGCCCGCAACAGGGGAACACTGAAGCTTTCTTT.

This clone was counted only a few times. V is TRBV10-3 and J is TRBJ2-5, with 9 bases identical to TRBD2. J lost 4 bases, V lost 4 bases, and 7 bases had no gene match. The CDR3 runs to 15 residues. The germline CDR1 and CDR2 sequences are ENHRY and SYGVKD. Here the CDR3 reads CAISVGGRASETQYF. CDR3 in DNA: TGTGCCATCAGTGTGGGCGGGAGGGCATCAGAGACCCAGTACTTC.

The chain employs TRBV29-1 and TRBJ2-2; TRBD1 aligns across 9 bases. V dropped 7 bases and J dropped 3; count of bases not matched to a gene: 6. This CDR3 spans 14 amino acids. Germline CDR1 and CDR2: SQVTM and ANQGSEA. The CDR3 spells CSARTGADTGELFF. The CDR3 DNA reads TGCAGCGCCCGGACAGGGGCCGACACCGGGGAGCTGTTTTTT.

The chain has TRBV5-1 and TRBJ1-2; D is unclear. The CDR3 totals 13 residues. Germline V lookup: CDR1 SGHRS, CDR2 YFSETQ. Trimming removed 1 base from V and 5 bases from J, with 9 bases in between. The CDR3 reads CASSLNGEYGYTF. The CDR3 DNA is TGCGCCAGCAGCTTGAACGGAGAATATGGCTACACCTTC.

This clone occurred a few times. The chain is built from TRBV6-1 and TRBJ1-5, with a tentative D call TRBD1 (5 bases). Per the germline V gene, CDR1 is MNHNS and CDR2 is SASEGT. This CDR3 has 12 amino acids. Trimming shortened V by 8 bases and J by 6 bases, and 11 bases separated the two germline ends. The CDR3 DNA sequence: TGTGCCAGCGAGCAGGGCGGTCAGCCCCAGCATTTT. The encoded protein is CASEQGGQPQHF.

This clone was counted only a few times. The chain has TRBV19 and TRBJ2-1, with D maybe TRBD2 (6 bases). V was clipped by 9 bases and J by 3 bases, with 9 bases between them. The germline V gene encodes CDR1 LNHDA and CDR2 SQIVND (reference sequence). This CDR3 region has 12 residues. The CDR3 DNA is TGTGCCAGCGGGACTCGCTACAATGAGCAGTTCTTC. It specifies CASGTRYNEQFF.

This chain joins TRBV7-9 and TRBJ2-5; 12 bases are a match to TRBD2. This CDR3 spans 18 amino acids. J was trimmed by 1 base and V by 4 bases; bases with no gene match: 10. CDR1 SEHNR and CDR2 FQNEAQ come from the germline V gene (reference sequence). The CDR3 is CASSSHWTSGVTQETQYF. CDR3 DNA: TGTGCCAGCAGCTCCCATTGGACTAGCGGGGTTACCCAAGAGACCCAGTACTTC.

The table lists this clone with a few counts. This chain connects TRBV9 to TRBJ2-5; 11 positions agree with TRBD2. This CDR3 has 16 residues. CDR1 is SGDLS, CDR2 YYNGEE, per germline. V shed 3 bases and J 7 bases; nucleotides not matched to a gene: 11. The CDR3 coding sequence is TGTGCCAGCAGCGCGGCTAGCGGGAGGCCCCCGGGGACCCAGTACTTC. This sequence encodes CASSAASGRPPGTQYF.

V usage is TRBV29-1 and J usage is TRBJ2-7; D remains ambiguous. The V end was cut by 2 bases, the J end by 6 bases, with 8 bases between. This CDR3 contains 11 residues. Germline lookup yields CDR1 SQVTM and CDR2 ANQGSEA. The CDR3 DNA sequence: TGCAGCGTTGAAACAGTGGGCGAGCAGTACTTC. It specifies CSVETVGEQYF.